Shown below are 22 T cell receptor beta chains from a single sample sequenced in a study of cytomegalovirus exposure and HLA in healthy donors. Use of 60 Vbeta and 13 Jbeta primers characterized the PCR. The data were produced by immunoSEQ multiplex PCR, yet TCRdb's version contains in-frame clones alone and is incomplete. The sample's table shows about 150,000 clones. Material: PBMCs. The origin of the receptors is a woman aged 50 to 65 in good health and CMV-seronegative.

This rearrangement joins TRBV18 to TRBJ1-1; weak D call: TRBD1 (6 bases). Germline assignment: CDR1 KGHSH and CDR2 LQKENI. The V end was cut by 5 bases, the J end by 3 bases, with 10 bases between. The CDR3 is made up of 13 amino acids. The DNA for the CDR3 is TGTGCCAGCTCAACAGGGCTGGACACTGAAGCTTTCTTT. As protein: CASSTGLDTEAFF.

The chain couples TRBV6-5 to TRBJ1-1; D possibly corresponds to TRBD1 (5 bases). CDR1 and CDR2 from the germline V gene are MNHEY and SVGAGI. The CDR3 length is 14 residues. V was pared by 6 bases and J by 4 bases, with 15 bases between. The CDR3: CASSFSGGFTEAFF. The CDR3 nucleotides are TGTGCCAGCAGCTTCTCGGGGGGTTTCACTGAAGCTTTCTTT.

This sequence joins TRBV4-1 and TRBJ1-2; perhaps TRBD1 as D (6 bases). V lost 1 base and J lost 6, with 18 bases in between. Germline V gene lookup returns CDR1 MGHRA and CDR2 YSYEKL. This CDR3 comprises 16 residues. In DNA form, the CDR3 reads TGCGCCAGCAGCCAAGGCCCAGGGGTCCGCCCCCATGGCTACACCTTC. Its protein product is CASSQGPGVRPHGYTF.

This chain uses TRBV5-4 with TRBJ2-2; 9 positions match TRBD2. Trimming at V came to 0 bases and at J to 3 bases, leaving 6 bases not matched to a gene. This CDR3 has 17 amino acids. Looked up from germline, CDR1 is SGHNT and CDR2 is YYREEE (reference sequence). The CDR3 protein is CASSLDASGVDTGELFF. The CDR3 DNA sequence: TGTGCCAGCAGCTTGGACGCTAGCGGGGTGGACACCGGGGAGCTGTTTTTT.

The J gene is TRBJ2-6, the V gene TRBV25-1, with D unresolved. Trimming took off 5 bases at V and 1 base at J, with 15 bases between the two ends. In germline, CDR1 is MGHDK, CDR2 SYGVNS. There are 17 residues in the CDR3. The DNA of the CDR3 is TGTGCCAGCAGTCCCGGTGGAGAACTTTCTGGGGCCAACGTCCTGACTTTC. Protein product: CASSPGGELSGANVLTF. The full variable domain, in which reference TRBV25-1 and TRBJ2-6 provide the parts outside the CDR3, is EADIYQTPRYLVIGTGKKITLECSQTMGHDKMYWYQQDPGMELHLIHYSYGVNSTEKGDLSSESTVSRIRTEHFPLTLESARPSHTSQYLCASSPGGELSGANVLTFGAGSRLTVL.

V usage is TRBV10-3 and J usage is TRBJ2-1; TRBD1 is a possible D gene (5 bases). Germline lookup yields CDR1 ENHRY and CDR2 SYGVKD. V was shortened by 5 bases and J by 2 bases, with 10 bases between the two germline ends. This CDR3 region has 14 residues. The CDR3 DNA follows: TGTGCCATCAGTTTTCAGGGAACCTACAATGAGCAGTTCTTC. Translating it yields CAISFQGTYNEQFF.

This rearrangement joins TRBV7-8 to TRBJ2-7; TRBD2 matches 8 bases. This CDR3 is 14 amino acids long. J lost 7 bases, V lost 2 bases, and 7 bases had no gene match. Germline V gene lookup returns CDR1 SGHVS and CDR2 FQNEAQ. For the CDR3, the DNA is TGTGCCAGCAGCTTAAGGCGGGGGGCGCTTGAGCAGTACTTC. Translating gives CASSLRRGALEQYF.

The V and J genes are TRBV5-6 and TRBJ2-5; D may be TRBD1 (5 bases). Deletions cut 4 bases from V and 5 bases from J, with 15 bases between. The germline CDR1 and CDR2 sequences are SGHDT and YYEEEE. CDR3 length equals 14 residues. As DNA, the CDR3 is TGTGCCAGCAGCGAAACAGGCCCTGAGGAGACCCAGTACTTC. Translating it yields CASSETGPEETQYF.

This rearrangement joins TRBV6-1 to TRBJ1-1, with D unclear. The CDR3 sequence is 13 residues long. The V gene's germline CDR1 is MNHNS and CDR2 SASEGT. V was cut by 1 base and J by 1 base, with 4 bases left in between. The CDR3 is CASSEVANTEAFF. CDR3 nucleotide sequence: TGTGCCAGCAGTGAAGTGGCGAACACTGAAGCTTTCTTT.

This sequence joins TRBV4-3 and TRBJ2-1, with TRBD2 identical over 10 bases. This CDR3 has 16 amino acids. J lost 8 bases, V lost 5 bases, and 12 bases had no gene match. Germline V gene sequence: CDR1 LGHNA, CDR2 YSLEER. In DNA form, the CDR3 reads TGCGCCAGCAGCTCTAGCGGGAGTTTTAGATGGGATGAGCAGTTCTTC. Translation gives CASSSSGSFRWDEQFF.

The rearrangement joins TRBV28 to TRBJ2-1; 10 positions agree with TRBD2. V was clipped by 5 bases and J by 4 bases; unmatched bases: 5. The CDR3 runs to 15 residues. Germline CDR1 is MDHEN and CDR2 is SYDVKM. The CDR3 DNA reads as TGTGCCAGCAGTACTCTGGGACTAGCGTACAATGAGCAGTTCTTC. This gives the protein CASSTLGLAYNEQFF. Complete variable domain (other parts from reference TRBV28 and TRBJ2-1): DVKVTQSSRYLVKRTGEKVFLECVQDMDHENMFWYRQDPGLGLRLIYFSYDVKMKEKGDIPEGYSVSREKKERFSLILESASTNQTSMYLCASSTLGLAYNEQFFGPGTRLTVL.

The chain carries TRBV28 and TRBJ1-5; no reliable D call. Germline lookup yields CDR1 MDHEN and CDR2 SYDVKM. Trimming shortened V by 7 bases and J by 9 bases, and 13 bases separated the two germline ends. The CDR3 sequence is 12 residues long. DNA for the CDR3: TGTGCCAGCAAATCGTCCCAGATGCCCCAGCATTTT. It is translated as CASKSSQMPQHF.

The genes are TRBV30 and TRBJ2-5; D perhaps matches TRBD2 (7 bases). Germline V gene sequence: CDR1 GTSNPN, CDR2 SVGIG (reference sequence). Trimming removed 5 bases from V and 2 bases from J, with 12 bases in between. This CDR3 is built from 13 residues. The CDR3 is CAWGRGNQETQYF. The CDR3 nucleotides are TGTGCCTGGGGGAGGGGGAATCAAGAGACCCAGTACTTC.

The J gene is TRBJ1-4, the V gene TRBV6-1; a possible D gene is TRBD1 (6 bases). From germline, CDR1 is MNHNS and CDR2 SASEGT. Trimming stripped 6 bases from V and 4 bases from J, with 12 bases between. The CDR3 runs 14 residues. The CDR3 protein is CASRETGYNEKLFF. In nucleotides, the CDR3 is TGTGCCAGCAGAGAGACAGGCTATAATGAAAAACTGTTTTTT.

The chain recombines TRBV5-1 with TRBJ1-1, with a weak D call TRBD1 (5 bases). In germline, CDR1 is SGHRS, CDR2 YFSETQ. Trimming stripped 0 bases from V and 11 bases from J, with 14 bases between. The CDR3 covers 13 residues. The CDR3 DNA reads TGCGCCAGCAGCTTGGTAGCAGGGATAGAGGCTTTCTTT. This codes for CASSLVAGIEAFF.

The genes are TRBV28 and TRBJ2-7; 9 nucleotides line up with TRBD1. The CDR3 length is 15 residues. Germline CDR1 is MDHEN and CDR2 is SYDVKM. Germline trimming cut 4 bases from V and 1 base from J; bases unmatched to any gene: 5. CDR3: CASSSPGQGSYEQYF. CDR3 bases: TGTGCCAGCAGTTCCCCGGGACAGGGTTCCTACGAGCAGTACTTC.

The chain links TRBV30 to TRBJ2-5; TRBD2 might be the D (6 bases). Trimming shortened V by 1 base and J by 3 bases, and 12 bases separated the two germline ends. The germline CDR1 and CDR2 sequences are GTSNPN and SVGIG (reference sequence). This CDR3 has 14 amino acids. CDR3 sequence (DNA): TGTGCCTGGAGTGGGGGGTGGGGGGAAGAGACCCAGTACTTC. Residues: CAWSGGWGEETQYF.

This chain links TRBV6-5 with TRBJ2-7; possibly TRBD2 for D (6 bases). The CDR3 loop spans 14 amino acids. In germline, CDR1 is MNHEY, CDR2 SVGAGI. V dropped 2 bases and J dropped 0 bases, with 8 bases sitting between them. CDR3 in DNA: TGTGCCAGCAGTTACCGGGACTCCTCCTACGAGCAGTACTTC. Its translation is CASSYRDSSYEQYF.

The chain recombines TRBV29-1 with TRBJ2-7; 11 nucleotides align to TRBD2. V lost 3 bases and J lost 3; bases outside the gene matches: 4. In germline, CDR1 is SQVTM, CDR2 ANQGSEA. The CDR3 loop spans 14 amino acids. CDR3 sequence: CSVEGTSGVYEQYF. The CDR3 nucleotides read TGCAGCGTTGAGGGGACTAGCGGAGTCTACGAGCAGTACTTC.

The chain is built from TRBV5-5 and TRBJ2-7, with 8 positions matching TRBD2. The CDR3 consists of 15 residues. The V gene's germline CDR1 is SGHKS and CDR2 YYEKEE (reference sequence). V lost 0 bases, J lost 6 bases, and 8 bases stayed unmatched. In DNA, the CDR3 is TGTGCCAGCAGCTTGGAGCCTAGCGGGTATGGCGAGCAGTACTTC. It specifies CASSLEPSGYGEQYF.

The chain recombines TRBV5-4 with TRBJ2-7; 9 bases are shared with TRBD2. The CDR3 has 15 residues. Trimming took 4 bases from V and 5 from J; bases not matched to a gene: 10. Germline V lookup: CDR1 SGHNT, CDR2 YYREEE (reference sequence). Here the CDR3 DNA reads TGTGCCAGCAGCCCGGTAGCTAGCGGGATTGACGAGCAGTACTTC. Translating it yields CASSPVASGIDEQYF.

The chain has TRBV28 and TRBJ1-1; D is possibly TRBD1 (6 bases). Germline lookup yields CDR1 MDHEN and CDR2 SYDVKM. Deletions cut 3 bases from V and 1 base from J, with 9 bases between. This CDR3 has 14 amino acids. As DNA, the CDR3 is TGTGCCAGCAGTTTTTACAGGGAGAACACTGAAGCTTTCTTT. As protein: CASSFYRENTEAFF.